The sequence of this T cell receptor beta chain was determined in a study of metastatic and nonmetastatic thyroid tumors. This clone was seen a handful of times. MiXCR was used by TCRdb to re-call the PCR reads. The profile shows about 30,000 clones, roughly 35% of them singletons. From germline, CDR1 is MNHNS and CDR2 SASEGT. The junction had 7 bases not matched to a gene; V was cut back by 6 bases and J by 6 bases. The CDR3 covers 13 residues. Ahead of thyroid surgery, no patient had received treatment of any kind. Sequencing was done on a sample of tumor tissue. This receptor was obtained from a female donor with papillary thyroid cancer or a benign thyroid nodule (not recorded which). Some clones in this sample may be carry-over from other donors' samples. This chain connects TRBV6-1 to TRBJ1-1, with TRBD1 identical over 7 bases. The CDR3 bases are TGTGCCAGCAGCAGGGGGTTAGGGCCTGAAGCTTTCTTT. Amino acid sequence: CASSRGLGPEAFF.